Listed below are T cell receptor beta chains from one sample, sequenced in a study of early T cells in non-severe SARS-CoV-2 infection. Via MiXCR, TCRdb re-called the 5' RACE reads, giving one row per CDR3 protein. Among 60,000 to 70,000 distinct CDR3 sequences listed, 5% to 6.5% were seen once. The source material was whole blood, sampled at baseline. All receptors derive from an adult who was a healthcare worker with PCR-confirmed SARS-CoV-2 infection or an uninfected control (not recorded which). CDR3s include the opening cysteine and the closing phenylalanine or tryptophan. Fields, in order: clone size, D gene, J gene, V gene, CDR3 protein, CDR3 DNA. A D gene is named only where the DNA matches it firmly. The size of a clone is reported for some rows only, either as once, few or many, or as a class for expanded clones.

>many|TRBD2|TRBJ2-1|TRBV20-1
CSARDLRGRADEQFF
TGCAGTGCTAGAGATTTGCGCGGGAGGGCGGATGAGCAGTTCTTC
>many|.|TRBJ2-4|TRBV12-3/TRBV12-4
CASSLSRDIQYF
TGTGCCAGCAGTTTGTCTAGGGACATTCAGTACTTC
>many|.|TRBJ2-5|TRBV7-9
CASSLLRGRDQETQYF
TGTGCCAGCAGCTTACTCAGGGGGAGGGACCAAGAGACCCAGTACTTC
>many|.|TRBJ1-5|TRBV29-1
CSVGGLGGNQPQHF
TGCAGCGTTGGTGGCCTGGGAGGGAATCAGCCCCAGCATTTT
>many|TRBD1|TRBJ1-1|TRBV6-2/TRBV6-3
CASSRDRWNTEAFF
TGTGCCTCAAGCAGGGACAGGTGGAACACTGAAGCTTTCTTT
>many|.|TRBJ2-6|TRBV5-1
CASSFQGSSSGANVLTF
TGCGCCAGCAGCTTCCAGGGGTCATCATCTGGGGCCAACGTCCTGACTTTC
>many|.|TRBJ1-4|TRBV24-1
CATSPGRISNEKLFF
TGTGCCACCAGTCCTGGACGGATTTCTAATGAAAAACTGTTTTTT
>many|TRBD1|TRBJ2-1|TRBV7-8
CASSLARGTGGNEQFF
TGTGCCAGCAGCTTAGCCCGCGGGACAGGAGGCAATGAGCAGTTCTTC
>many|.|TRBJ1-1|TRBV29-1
CSVGQTTEAFF
TGCAGCGTTGGACAGACCACTGAAGCTTTCTTT
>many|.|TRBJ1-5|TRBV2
CASSGGGNQPQHF
TGTGCCAGCAGTGGAGGGGGCAATCAGCCCCAGCATTTT
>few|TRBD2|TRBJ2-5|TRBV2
CASTETSGMGETQYF
TGTGCCAGCACCGAGACTAGCGGGATGGGAGAGACCCAGTACTTC
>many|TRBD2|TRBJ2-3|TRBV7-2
CASSLALTSVGTDTQYF
TGTGCCAGCAGCTTAGCCCTAACTAGCGTCGGCACAGATACGCAGTATTTT
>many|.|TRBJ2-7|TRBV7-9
CASSPADSNYEQYF
TGTGCCAGCAGCCCCGCCGACAGTAACTACGAGCAGTACTTC
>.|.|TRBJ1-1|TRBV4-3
CASSQDDGGADTEAFF
TGCGCCAGCAGCCAAGATGACGGGGGGGCCGACACTGAAGCTTTCTTT
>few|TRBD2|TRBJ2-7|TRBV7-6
CASSRVAGAPGEQYF
TGTGCCAGCAGCCGTGTAGCGGGAGCCCCCGGCGAGCAGTACTTC
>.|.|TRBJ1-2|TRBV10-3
CAISEATGPYGYTF
TGTGCCATCAGTGAAGCCACCGGACCTTATGGCTACACCTTC
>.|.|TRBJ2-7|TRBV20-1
CSARDPLRTRHEQYF
TGCAGTGCTAGAGACCCTCTGAGGACCCGCCACGAGCAGTACTTC
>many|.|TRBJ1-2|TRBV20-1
CSARSAPNYGYTF
TGCAGTGCTAGATCCGCACCAAACTATGGCTACACCTTC
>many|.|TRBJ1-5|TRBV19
CASSIVADYSNQPQHF
TGTGCCAGTAGTATTGTGGCGGACTATAGCAATCAGCCCCAGCATTTT
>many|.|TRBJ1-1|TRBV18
CASSRDPKAEAFF
TGTGCCAGCTCCCGTGACCCCAAGGCTGAAGCTTTCTTT
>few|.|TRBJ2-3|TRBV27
CASSSGALRDAQYF
TGTGCCAGCAGTTCAGGGGCGCTGAGAGATGCGCAGTATTTT
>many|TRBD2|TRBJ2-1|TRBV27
CASSPGLARYNEQFF
TGTGCCAGCAGTCCGGGACTAGCAAGATACAATGAGCAGTTCTTC
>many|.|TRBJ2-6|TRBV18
CASSPGTGGVRANVLTF
TGTGCCAGCTCACCTGGGACGGGTGGTGTCCGAGCCAACGTCCTGACTTTC
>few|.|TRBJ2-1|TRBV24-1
CATSDFGFFGNEQFF
TGTGCCACCAGTGATTTTGGGTTTTTTGGCAATGAGCAGTTCTTC
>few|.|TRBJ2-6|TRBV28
CASSYNRVGANVLTF
TGTGCCAGCAGTTATAACAGGGTTGGGGCCAACGTCCTGACTTTC
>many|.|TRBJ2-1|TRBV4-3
CASSQDWGSGAKNEQFF
TGCGCCAGCAGCCAAGATTGGGGAAGCGGAGCAAAGAATGAGCAGTTCTTC
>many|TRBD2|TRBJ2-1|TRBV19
CASAEGRAGEQFF
TGTGCCAGCGCCGAGGGGAGGGCCGGTGAGCAGTTCTTC
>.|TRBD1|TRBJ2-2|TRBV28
CASSLQGAVGELFF
TGTGCCAGCAGTTTACAGGGGGCTGTCGGGGAGCTGTTTTTT
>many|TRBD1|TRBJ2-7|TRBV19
CASSILSGTGAYEQYF
TGTGCCAGTAGTATCCTATCCGGGACAGGGGCTTACGAGCAGTACTTC
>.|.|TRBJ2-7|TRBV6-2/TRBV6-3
CASSANTYEQYF
TGTGCCAGCAGTGCGAATACCTACGAGCAGTACTTC
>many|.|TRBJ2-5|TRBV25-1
CASSLGETQYF
TGTGCCAGCAGTCTAGGAGAGACCCAGTACTTC
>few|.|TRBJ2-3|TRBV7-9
CASSTGTPSTDTQYF
TGTGCCAGCAGCACCGGGACACCTAGCACAGATACGCAGTATTTT
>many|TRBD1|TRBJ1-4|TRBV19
CASSFRTGANEKLFF
TGTGCCAGTAGTTTCCGGACAGGGGCTAATGAAAAACTGTTTTTT
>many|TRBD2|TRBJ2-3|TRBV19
CASSTAFAGGTDTQYF
TGTGCCAGTAGTACCGCCTTTGCGGGAGGGACAGATACGCAGTATTTT
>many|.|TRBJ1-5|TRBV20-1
CSARATGTLYNQPQHF
TGCAGTGCTAGAGCTACCGGGACCCTATACAATCAGCCCCAGCATTTT
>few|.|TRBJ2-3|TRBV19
CASRTRGQGDTQYF
TGTGCCAGTAGAACCCGGGGGCAAGGTGATACGCAGTATTTT
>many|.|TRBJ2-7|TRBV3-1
CASSQAYRTLHEQYF
TGTGCCAGCAGCCAAGCCTACCGGACTCTCCACGAGCAGTACTTC
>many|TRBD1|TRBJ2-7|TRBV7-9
CASSLRQGGIHEQYF
TGTGCCAGCAGCTTAAGACAGGGTGGAATCCACGAGCAGTACTTC
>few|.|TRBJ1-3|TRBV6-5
CASSYRTASGNTIYF
TGTGCCAGCAGTTACCGGACAGCCTCTGGAAACACCATATATTTT
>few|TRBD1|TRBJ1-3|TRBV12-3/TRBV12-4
CASRPNTGGYGNTIYF
TGTGCCAGCAGACCCAATACAGGGGGTTATGGAAACACCATATATTTT
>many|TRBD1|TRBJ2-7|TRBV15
CATSRDRTGTEQYF
TGTGCCACCAGCAGAGACAGGACAGGAACCGAGCAGTACTTC
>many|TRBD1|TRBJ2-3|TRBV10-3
CAISSGTDLDTQYF
TGTGCCATCAGCTCCGGGACAGACTTAGATACGCAGTATTTT
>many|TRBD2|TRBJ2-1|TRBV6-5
CASSYSWTSGTHEQFF
TGTGCCAGCAGTTACTCGTGGACTAGCGGGACCCATGAGCAGTTCTTC
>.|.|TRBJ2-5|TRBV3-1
CASSRGGAEETQYF
TGTGCCAGCAGCCGAGGGGGGGCGGAAGAGACCCAGTACTTC
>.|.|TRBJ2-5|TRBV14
CASSQERETQYF
TGTGCCAGCAGCCAAGAGCGAGAGACCCAGTACTTC